This TCR beta chain came from a study of T cell responses to AZD1222 COVID-19 vaccine. Study-wide background: Both about-4-week and about-12-week second-dose recipients were combined.

Germline CDR1 MDHEN, CDR2 SYDVKM. CDR3 length equals 16 residues. V lost 1 base and J lost 10, with 20 bases in between. This clone was seen once. Its specificity is unknown. Findings of the study overall: Receipt of two AZD1222 doses was followed by a rise in Spike-specific TCR breadth and depth. The donor cohort was predominantly white British with a female majority, and clonal diversity may have been underestimated.

Generated by immunoSEQ multiplex PCR, the TCRdb table keeps only in-frame clones and is missing some. The table records some 150,000 clones, around nine tenths of them present only once. Sequences were derived from peripheral blood, sampled on day 0 of AZD1222 vaccination. The rearrangement links TRBV28 to TRBJ2-1; D not certain. This clonotype was sampled from an adult in good health. The CDR3 region is CASSLFRQAPPIEQFF. The CDR3 nucleotides read TGTGCCAGCAGTTTATTCCGGCAGGCCCCACCGATCGAGCAGTTCTTC. Based on the CDR3 plus reference TRBV28 and TRBJ2-1, the full variable domain is DVKVTQSSRYLVKRTGEKVFLECVQDMDHENMFWYRQDPGLGLRLIYFSYDVKMKEKGDIPEGYSVSREKKERFSLILESASTNQTSMYLCASSLFRQAPPIEQFFGPGTRLTVL.